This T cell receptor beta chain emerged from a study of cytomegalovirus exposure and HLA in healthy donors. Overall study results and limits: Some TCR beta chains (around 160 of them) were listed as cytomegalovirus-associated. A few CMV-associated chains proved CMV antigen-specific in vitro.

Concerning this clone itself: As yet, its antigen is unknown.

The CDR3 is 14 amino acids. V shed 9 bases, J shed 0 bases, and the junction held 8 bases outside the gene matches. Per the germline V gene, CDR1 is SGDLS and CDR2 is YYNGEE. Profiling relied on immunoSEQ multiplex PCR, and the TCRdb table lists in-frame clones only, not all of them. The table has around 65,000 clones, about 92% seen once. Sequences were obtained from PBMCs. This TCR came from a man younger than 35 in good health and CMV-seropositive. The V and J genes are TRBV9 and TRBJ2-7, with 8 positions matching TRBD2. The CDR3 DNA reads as TGTGCCAACAGTCCTAGCGGGCTCTCCTACGAGCAGTACTTC. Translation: CANSPSGLSYEQYF.